This T cell receptor (beta chain) was captured by sequencing in a study of blood T cell repertoires in COVID-19. Study-level information: Donors in the United States, Italy and Spain gave samples during acute or convalescent COVID-19. T cells, B-cell-depleted T cells, or PBMCs provided the cDNA or gDNA that served as material.

Per the study methods: Estimation of nucleated cell counts relied on the amplification of reference gene primers. This table comes from immunoSEQ multiplex PCR, and its TCRdb copy is limited to in-frame clones, with some not included. V, J and clone size are those of that table, while D and trimming were read from the DNA. The sample shows around 100,000 clones, roughly 85% of them seen only once. Trimming shortened V by 3 bases and J by 7 bases, and 10 bases separated the two germline ends. Looked up from germline, CDR1 is ENHRY and CDR2 is SYGVKD. There are 13 residues in the CDR3. The chain carries TRBV10-3 and TRBJ1-5, with unresolved D. Input material: peripheral blood. The receptor comes from a human donor in a cohort sampled during active COVID-19. The CDR3 DNA is TGTGCCATCAGTGATCGAGGATTCCAGCCCCAGCATTTT. This gives the protein CAISDRGFQPQHF.